A selection of T cell receptor beta chains follows, all from one sample in a study of blood T cells in healthy people across ages. In TCRdb, the 5' RACE reads were re-called with MiXCR into one record per CDR3 protein. This table has about 1.4 million distinct CDR3 sequences, almost 60% appearing once. What was sequenced was blood. All receptors derive from a man aged 18 to 35 in good health. Both conserved end residues are part of each CDR3. The order of the fields is J gene, clone size, D gene, V gene, CDR3 length, CDR3 protein, CDR3 DNA. D genes are given only for firm matches. Some rows mark clone size as missing; the rest say once, few, many or name a class of expanded clone.

J gene: TRBJ1-1
clone size: NA
D gene: NA
V gene: TRBV3-1
CDR3 length: 12
CDR3 protein: CASSLEAQQAFF
CDR3 DNA: TGTGCCAGCAGCCTGGAGGCCCAGCAGGCTTTCTTT

J gene: TRBJ2-7
clone size: few
D gene: TRBD1
V gene: TRBV29-1
CDR3 length: 16
CDR3 protein: CSVEEYGTGGDYEQYF
CDR3 DNA: TGCAGCGTTGAAGAGTATGGAACAGGGGGCGACTACGAGCAGTACTTC

J gene: TRBJ2-7
clone size: NA
D gene: TRBD1
V gene: TRBV7-2
CDR3 length: 15
CDR3 protein: CASSLGGTASYEQYF
CDR3 DNA: TGTGCCAGCAGCTTAGGGGGGACAGCCTCCTACGAGCAGTACTTC

J gene: TRBJ1-1
clone size: once
D gene: NA
V gene: TRBV5-1
CDR3 length: 13
CDR3 protein: CASSRAESTEAFF
CDR3 DNA: TGCGCCAGCTCCAGAGCAGAATCTACTGAAGCTTTCTTT

J gene: TRBJ1-4
clone size: NA
D gene: TRBD1
V gene: TRBV3-1
CDR3 length: 16
CDR3 protein: CASSRKTGTEPEKLFF
CDR3 DNA: TGTGCCAGCAGCCGAAAAACCGGGACAGAACCCGAAAAACTGTTTTTT

J gene: TRBJ1-5
clone size: NA
D gene: NA
V gene: TRBV20-1
CDR3 length: 15
CDR3 protein: CSATGADTGVQPQHF
CDR3 DNA: TGCAGTGCTACGGGGGCCGACACGGGAGTCCAGCCCCAGCATTTT

J gene: TRBJ1-1
clone size: NA
D gene: NA
V gene: TRBV20-1
CDR3 length: 15
CDR3 protein: CSARSGNEPNTEAFF
CDR3 DNA: TGCAGTGCTAGATCGGGGAACGAGCCGAACACTGAAGCTTTCTTT

J gene: TRBJ1-2
clone size: few
D gene: TRBD1
V gene: TRBV4-3
CDR3 length: 12
CDR3 protein: CASRQGTDGYTF
CDR3 DNA: TGCGCCAGCCGACAGGGGACAGATGGCTACACCTTC

J gene: TRBJ2-7
clone size: NA
D gene: TRBD1
V gene: TRBV27
CDR3 length: 16
CDR3 protein: CASSPRDRRFPREQYF
CDR3 DNA: TGTGCCAGCAGTCCCCGGGACAGGAGATTCCCTCGCGAGCAGTACTTC

J gene: TRBJ2-1
clone size: NA
D gene: NA
V gene: TRBV24-1
CDR3 length: 17
CDR3 protein: CATSDSDGPGFYNEQFF
CDR3 DNA: TGTGCCACCAGTGATTCCGACGGACCTGGTTTCTACAATGAGCAGTTCTTC

J gene: TRBJ1-1
clone size: few
D gene: NA
V gene: TRBV15
CDR3 length: 14
CDR3 protein: CATSLRRGNTEAFF
CDR3 DNA: TGTGCCACCAGCCTCCGACGGGGGAACACTGAAGCTTTCTTT

J gene: TRBJ2-1
clone size: NA
D gene: NA
V gene: TRBV6-5
CDR3 length: 13
CDR3 protein: CASGEGSYNEQFF
CDR3 DNA: TGTGCCAGCGGCGAGGGGTCCTACAATGAGCAGTTCTTC

J gene: TRBJ2-7
clone size: once
D gene: TRBD2
V gene: TRBV5-6
CDR3 length: 15
CDR3 protein: CASSVSGGWTYEQYF
CDR3 DNA: TGTGCCAGCAGCGTCAGCGGGGGGTGGACCTACGAGCAGTACTTC

J gene: TRBJ2-3
clone size: NA
D gene: TRBD2
V gene: TRBV4-3
CDR3 length: 16
CDR3 protein: CASSQDLAGGRDTQYF
CDR3 DNA: TGCGCCAGCAGCCAAGATCTTGCGGGGGGGAGGGATACGCAGTATTTT

J gene: TRBJ1-5
clone size: NA
D gene: TRBD1
V gene: TRBV2
CDR3 length: 15
CDR3 protein: CASSGGQAGNQPQHF
CDR3 DNA: TGTGCCAGCAGTGGGGGACAGGCGGGCAATCAGCCCCAGCATTTT

J gene: TRBJ2-5
clone size: once
D gene: TRBD1
V gene: TRBV12-3/TRBV12-4
CDR3 length: 16
CDR3 protein: CASSLGQGGFQETQYF
CDR3 DNA: TGTGCCAGCAGTCTGGGACAGGGGGGTTTCCAAGAGACCCAGTACTTC

J gene: TRBJ2-1
clone size: NA
D gene: NA
V gene: TRBV27
CDR3 length: 16
CDR3 protein: CASSLGAGSSYNEQFF
CDR3 DNA: TGTGCCAGCAGTTTAGGTGCGGGGAGCTCCTACAATGAGCAGTTCTTC

J gene: TRBJ2-1
clone size: few
D gene: TRBD2
V gene: TRBV27
CDR3 length: 15
CDR3 protein: CASSWTSGGINEQFF
CDR3 DNA: TGTGCCAGCAGTTGGACTAGCGGGGGTATCAATGAGCAGTTCTTC

J gene: TRBJ1-6
clone size: NA
D gene: NA
V gene: TRBV5-1
CDR3 length: 13
CDR3 protein: CASSFESFSPLHF
CDR3 DNA: TGCGCCAGCAGCTTTGAGAGCTTTTCACCCCTCCACTTT

J gene: TRBJ2-7
clone size: NA
D gene: NA
V gene: TRBV6-2/TRBV6-3
CDR3 length: 15
CDR3 protein: CASSRHRQRVYEQYF
CDR3 DNA: TGTGCCAGCAGTAGACATAGACAAAGGGTCTACGAGCAGTACTTC

J gene: TRBJ2-1
clone size: few
D gene: NA
V gene: TRBV4-1
CDR3 length: 12
CDR3 protein: CASSQSDNEQFF
CDR3 DNA: TGCGCCAGCAGCCAAAGCGACAATGAGCAGTTCTTC

J gene: TRBJ2-7
clone size: NA
D gene: NA
V gene: TRBV20-1
CDR3 length: 13
CDR3 protein: CSARGTRSYEQYF
CDR3 DNA: TGCAGTGCTAGAGGGACTCGCTCCTACGAGCAGTACTTC

J gene: TRBJ2-1
clone size: NA
D gene: NA
V gene: TRBV27
CDR3 length: 13
CDR3 protein: CASSFGIPNEQFF
CDR3 DNA: TGTGCCAGCAGTTTCGGCATCCCCAATGAGCAGTTCTTC

J gene: TRBJ2-7
clone size: NA
D gene: NA
V gene: TRBV14
CDR3 length: 16
CDR3 protein: CASSTSGGHLSYEQYF
CDR3 DNA: TGTGCCAGCAGCACCAGCGGCGGTCACCTCTCCTACGAGCAGTACTTC

J gene: TRBJ2-3
clone size: NA
D gene: NA
V gene: TRBV15
CDR3 length: 13
CDR3 protein: CATSEELRDTQYF
CDR3 DNA: TGTGCCACCAGCGAGGAACTCCGAGATACGCAGTATTTT

J gene: TRBJ2-1
clone size: NA
D gene: NA
V gene: TRBV20-1
CDR3 length: 13
CDR3 protein: CSASLGTYNEQFF
CDR3 DNA: TGCAGTGCTAGTCTCGGAACCTACAATGAGCAGTTCTTC

J gene: TRBJ1-5
clone size: NA
D gene: TRBD1
V gene: TRBV10-3
CDR3 length: 13
CDR3 protein: CAISRQGEQPQHF
CDR3 DNA: TGTGCCATCAGTCGACAGGGGGAACAGCCCCAGCATTTT

J gene: TRBJ2-5
clone size: NA
D gene: NA
V gene: TRBV7-9
CDR3 length: 16
CDR3 protein: CASSLVAARLSDEQYF
CDR3 DNA: TGTGCCAGCAGCTTAGTGGCGGCGCGTTTGAGCGATGAGCAGTACTTC

J gene: TRBJ2-3
clone size: few
D gene: NA
V gene: TRBV20-1
CDR3 length: 16
CDR3 protein: CSAITLVFSGTDTQYF
CDR3 DNA: TGCAGTGCCATTACCTTGGTGTTCTCTGGCACAGATACGCAGTATTTT

J gene: TRBJ2-4
clone size: NA
D gene: TRBD1
V gene: TRBV11-2
CDR3 length: 13
CDR3 protein: CASSAGAGGIQYF
CDR3 DNA: TGTGCCAGCAGCGCAGGGGCAGGGGGCATTCAGTACTTC